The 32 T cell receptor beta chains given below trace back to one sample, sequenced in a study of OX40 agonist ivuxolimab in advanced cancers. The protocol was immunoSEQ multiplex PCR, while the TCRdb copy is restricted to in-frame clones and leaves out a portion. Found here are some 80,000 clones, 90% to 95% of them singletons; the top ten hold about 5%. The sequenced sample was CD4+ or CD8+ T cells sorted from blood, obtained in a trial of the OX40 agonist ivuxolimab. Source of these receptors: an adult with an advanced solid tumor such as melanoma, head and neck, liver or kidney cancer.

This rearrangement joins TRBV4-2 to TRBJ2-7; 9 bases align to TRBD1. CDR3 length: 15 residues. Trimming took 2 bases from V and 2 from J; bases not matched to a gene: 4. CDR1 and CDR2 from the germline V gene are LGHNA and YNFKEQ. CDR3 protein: CASSQNRQGAYEQYF. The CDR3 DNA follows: TGTGCCAGCAGCCAAAACCGACAGGGGGCCTACGAGCAGTACTTC.

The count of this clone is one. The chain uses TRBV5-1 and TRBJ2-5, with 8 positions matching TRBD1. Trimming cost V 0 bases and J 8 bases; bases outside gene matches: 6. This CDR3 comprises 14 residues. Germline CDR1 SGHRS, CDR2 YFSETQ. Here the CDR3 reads CASSLVGQGETQYF. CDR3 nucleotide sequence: TGCGCCAGCAGCTTGGTAGGACAGGGAGAAACCCAGTACTTC.

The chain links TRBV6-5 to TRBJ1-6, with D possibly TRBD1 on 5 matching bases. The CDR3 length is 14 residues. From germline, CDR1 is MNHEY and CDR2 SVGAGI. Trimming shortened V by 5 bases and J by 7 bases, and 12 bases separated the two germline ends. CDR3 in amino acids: CASSRDRVNSPLHF. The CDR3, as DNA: TGTGCCAGCAGTAGGGACCGAGTAAATTCACCCCTCCACTTT.

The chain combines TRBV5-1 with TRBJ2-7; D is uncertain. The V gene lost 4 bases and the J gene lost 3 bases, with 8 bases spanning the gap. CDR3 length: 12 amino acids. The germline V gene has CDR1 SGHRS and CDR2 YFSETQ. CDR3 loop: CASSNLGYEQYF. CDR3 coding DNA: TGCGCCAGCAGCAACCTTGGCTACGAGCAGTACTTC.

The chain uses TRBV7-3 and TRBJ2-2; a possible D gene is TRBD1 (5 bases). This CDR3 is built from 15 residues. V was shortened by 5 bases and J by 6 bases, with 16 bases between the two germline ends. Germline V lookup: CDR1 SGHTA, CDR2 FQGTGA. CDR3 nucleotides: TGTGCCAGCAGCCCCCGTCAGGGAAGGGCCGGGGAGCTGTTTTTT. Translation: CASSPRQGRAGELFF.

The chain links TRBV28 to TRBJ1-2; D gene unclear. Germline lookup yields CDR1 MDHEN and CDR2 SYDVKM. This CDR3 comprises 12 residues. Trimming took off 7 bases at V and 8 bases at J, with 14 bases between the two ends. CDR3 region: CASKGGPMGYTF. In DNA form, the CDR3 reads TGTGCCAGCAAAGGCGGGCCAATGGGCTACACCTTC.

CDR3 protein: CASSFNRAWEQYF. DNA of the CDR3: TGTGCCAGCAGCTTTAATAGGGCTTGGGAGCAGTACTTC. V is TRBV7-2 and J is TRBJ2-7; D unclear. V dropped 3 bases and J dropped 7 bases, with 13 bases sitting between them. The CDR3 has 13 residues. The germline V gene has CDR1 SGHTA and CDR2 FQGNSA. The whole variable domain, filled in from reference TRBV7-2 and TRBJ2-7, reads GAGVSQSPSNKVTEKGKDVELRCDPISGHTALYWYRQSLGQGLEFLIYFQGNSAPDKSGLPSDRFSAERTGGSVSTLTIQRTQQEDSAVYLCASSFNRAWEQYFGPGTRLTVT.

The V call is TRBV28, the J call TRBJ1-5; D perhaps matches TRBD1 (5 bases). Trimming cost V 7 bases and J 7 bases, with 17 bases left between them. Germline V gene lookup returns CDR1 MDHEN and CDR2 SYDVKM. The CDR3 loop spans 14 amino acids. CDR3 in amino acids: CASNQWRGRQPQHF. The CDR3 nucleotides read TGTGCCAGCAACCAATGGAGGGGCAGACAGCCCCAGCATTTT.

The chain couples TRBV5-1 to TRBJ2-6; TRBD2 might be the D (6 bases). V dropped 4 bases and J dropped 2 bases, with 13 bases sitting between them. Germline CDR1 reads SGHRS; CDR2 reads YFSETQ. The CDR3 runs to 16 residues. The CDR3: CASSAGPVTGANVLTF. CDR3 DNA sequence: TGCGCCAGCAGCGCGGGGCCGGTCACTGGGGCCAACGTCCTGACTTTC.

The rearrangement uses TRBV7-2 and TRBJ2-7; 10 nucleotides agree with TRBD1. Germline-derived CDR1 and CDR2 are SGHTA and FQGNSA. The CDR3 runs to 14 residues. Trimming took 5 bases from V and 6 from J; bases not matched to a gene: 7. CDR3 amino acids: CASSPPGQGSEQYF. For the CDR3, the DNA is TGTGCCAGCAGCCCCCCGGGACAGGGGTCCGAGCAGTACTTC.

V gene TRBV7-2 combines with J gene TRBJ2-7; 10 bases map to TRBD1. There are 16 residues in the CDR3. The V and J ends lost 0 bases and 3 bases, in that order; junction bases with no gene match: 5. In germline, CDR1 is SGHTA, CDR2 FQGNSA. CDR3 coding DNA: TGTGCCAGCAGCTTAGCAAGGGACAGGGGAAACTACGAGCAGTACTTC. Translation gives CASSLARDRGNYEQYF.

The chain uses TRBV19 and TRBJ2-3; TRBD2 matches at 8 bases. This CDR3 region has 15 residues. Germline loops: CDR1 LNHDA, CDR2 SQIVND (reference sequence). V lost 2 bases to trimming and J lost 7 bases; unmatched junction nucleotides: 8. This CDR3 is CASSITGGPWNTQYF. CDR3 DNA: TGTGCCAGTAGTATAACGGGAGGGCCTTGGAATACGCAGTATTTT.

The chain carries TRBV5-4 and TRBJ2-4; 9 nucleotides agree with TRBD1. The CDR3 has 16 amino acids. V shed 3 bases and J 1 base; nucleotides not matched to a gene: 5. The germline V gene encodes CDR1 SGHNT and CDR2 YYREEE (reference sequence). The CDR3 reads CASSSGQGRAKNIQYF. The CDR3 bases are TGTGCCAGCAGCTCGGGACAGGGACGCGCCAAAAACATTCAGTACTTC.

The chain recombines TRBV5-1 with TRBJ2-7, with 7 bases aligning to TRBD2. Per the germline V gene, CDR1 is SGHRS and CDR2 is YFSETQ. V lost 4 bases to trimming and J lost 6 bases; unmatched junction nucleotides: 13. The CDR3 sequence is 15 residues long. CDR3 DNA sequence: TGCGCCAGCAGCCCCCGGGGGGACGAGGGAGGCGAGCAGTACTTC. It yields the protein CASSPRGDEGGEQYF.

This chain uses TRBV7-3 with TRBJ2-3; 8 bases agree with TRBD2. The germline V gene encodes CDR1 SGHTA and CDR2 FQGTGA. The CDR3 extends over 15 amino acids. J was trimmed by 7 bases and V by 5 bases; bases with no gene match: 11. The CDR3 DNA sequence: TGTGCCAGCAGCCTTGAAGCGGGAGTTGGGTATACGCAGTATTTT. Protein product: CASSLEAGVGYTQYF.

The CDR3 protein is CASRAGWVRETQYF. CDR3 DNA: TGTGCCTCCAGGGCAGGGTGGGTCCGAGAGACCCAGTACTTC. This chain connects TRBV7-9 to TRBJ2-5; tentative D call: TRBD1 (5 bases). The germline V gene encodes CDR1 SEHNR and CDR2 FQNEAQ (reference sequence). This CDR3 is 14 amino acids long. The V end was cut by 11 bases, the J end by 4 bases, with 20 bases between.

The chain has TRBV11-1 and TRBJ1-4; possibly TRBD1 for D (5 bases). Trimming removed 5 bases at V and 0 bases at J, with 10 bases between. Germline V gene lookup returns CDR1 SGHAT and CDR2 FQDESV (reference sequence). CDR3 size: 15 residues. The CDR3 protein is CASSPGTATNEKLFF. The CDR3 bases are TGTGCCAGCAGCCCGGGGACCGCAACTAATGAAAAACTGTTTTTT.

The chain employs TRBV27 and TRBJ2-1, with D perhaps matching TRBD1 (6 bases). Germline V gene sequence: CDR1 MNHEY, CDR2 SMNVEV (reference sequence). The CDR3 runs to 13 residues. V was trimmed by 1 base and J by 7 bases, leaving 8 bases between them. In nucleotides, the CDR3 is TGTGCCAGCAGTTTATGGGACAAGAATGAGCAGTTCTTC. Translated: CASSLWDKNEQFF.

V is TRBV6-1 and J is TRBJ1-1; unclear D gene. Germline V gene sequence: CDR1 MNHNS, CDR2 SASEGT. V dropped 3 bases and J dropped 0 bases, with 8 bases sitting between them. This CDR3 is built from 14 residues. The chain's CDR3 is CASSEGRMNTEAFF. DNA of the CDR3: TGTGCCAGCAGTGAGGGCAGGATGAACACTGAAGCTTTCTTT.

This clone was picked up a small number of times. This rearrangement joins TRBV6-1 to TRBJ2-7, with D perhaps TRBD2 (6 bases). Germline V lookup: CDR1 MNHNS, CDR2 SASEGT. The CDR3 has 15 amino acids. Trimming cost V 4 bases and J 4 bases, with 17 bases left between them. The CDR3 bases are TGTGCCAGCAGTGCCAGTCGACTAGGGACGTACGAGCAGTACTTC. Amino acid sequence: CASSASRLGTYEQYF.

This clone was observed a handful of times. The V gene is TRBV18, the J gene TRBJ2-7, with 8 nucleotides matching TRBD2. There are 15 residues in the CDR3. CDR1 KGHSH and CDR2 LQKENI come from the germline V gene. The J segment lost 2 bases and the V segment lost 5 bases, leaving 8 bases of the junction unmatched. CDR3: CASSVLREATYEQYF. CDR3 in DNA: TGTGCCAGCTCAGTTTTGCGGGAGGCAACCTACGAGCAGTACTTC.

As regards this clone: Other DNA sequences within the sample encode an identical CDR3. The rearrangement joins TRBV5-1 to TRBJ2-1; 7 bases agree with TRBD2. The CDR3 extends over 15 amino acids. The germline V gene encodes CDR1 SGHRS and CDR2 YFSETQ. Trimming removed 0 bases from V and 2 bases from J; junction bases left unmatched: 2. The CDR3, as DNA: TGCGCCAGCAGCTTGGGCGGGAGAGCCTACAATGAGCAGTTCTTC. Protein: CASSLGGRAYNEQFF.

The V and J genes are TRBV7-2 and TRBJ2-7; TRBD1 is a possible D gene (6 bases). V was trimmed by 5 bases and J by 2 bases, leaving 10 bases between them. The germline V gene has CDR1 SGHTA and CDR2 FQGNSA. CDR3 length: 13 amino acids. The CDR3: CASSRNRAYEQYF. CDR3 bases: TGTGCCAGCAGCCGGAACAGGGCCTACGAGCAGTACTTC.

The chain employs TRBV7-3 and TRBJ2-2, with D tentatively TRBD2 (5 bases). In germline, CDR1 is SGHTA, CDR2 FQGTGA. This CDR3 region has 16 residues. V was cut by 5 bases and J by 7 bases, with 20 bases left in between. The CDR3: CASSIMARGSSGELFF. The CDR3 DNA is TGTGCCAGCAGCATTATGGCCCGGGGTTCAAGCGGGGAGCTGTTTTTT.

The CDR3 DNA sequence: TGTGCCAGCAGATCGACAGAGAAGTCCTACGAGCAGTACTTC. It translates to CASRSTEKSYEQYF. This chain joins TRBV2 and TRBJ2-7, with D possibly matching TRBD1 (5 bases). The germline V gene has CDR1 SNHLY and CDR2 FYNNEI. Trimming left V 6 bases short and J 1 base short, with 13 bases between. This CDR3 has 14 amino acids.

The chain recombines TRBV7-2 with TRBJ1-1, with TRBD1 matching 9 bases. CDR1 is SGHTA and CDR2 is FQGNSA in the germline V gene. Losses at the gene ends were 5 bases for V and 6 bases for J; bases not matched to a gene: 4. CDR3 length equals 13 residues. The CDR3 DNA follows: TGTGCCAGCAGCGTACAGGGGGCCTCTGAAGCTTTCTTT. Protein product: CASSVQGASEAFF.

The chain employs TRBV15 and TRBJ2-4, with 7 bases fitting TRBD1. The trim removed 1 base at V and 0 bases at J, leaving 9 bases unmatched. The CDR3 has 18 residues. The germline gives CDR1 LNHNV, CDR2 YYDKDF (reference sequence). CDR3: CATSRGGQEVLAKNIQYF. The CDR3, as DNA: TGTGCCACCAGCAGAGGTGGACAGGAGGTTTTAGCCAAAAACATTCAGTACTTC.

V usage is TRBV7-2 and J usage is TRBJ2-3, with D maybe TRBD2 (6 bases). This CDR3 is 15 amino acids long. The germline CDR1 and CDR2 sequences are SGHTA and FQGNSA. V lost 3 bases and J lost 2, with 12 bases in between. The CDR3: CASSFAAGATDTQYF. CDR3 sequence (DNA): TGTGCCAGCAGCTTCGCAGCGGGTGCCACAGATACGCAGTATTTT. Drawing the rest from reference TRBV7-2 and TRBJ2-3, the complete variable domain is GAGVSQSPSNKVTEKGKDVELRCDPISGHTALYWYRQSLGQGLEFLIYFQGNSAPDKSGLPSDRFSAERTGGSVSTLTIQRTQQEDSAVYLCASSFAAGATDTQYFGPGTRLTVL.

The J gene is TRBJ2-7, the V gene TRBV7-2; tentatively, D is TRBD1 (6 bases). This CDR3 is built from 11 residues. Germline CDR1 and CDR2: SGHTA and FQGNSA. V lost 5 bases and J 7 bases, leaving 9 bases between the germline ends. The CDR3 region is CASSRGTEQYF. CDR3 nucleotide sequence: TGTGCCAGCAGCCGAGGGACAGAGCAGTACTTC. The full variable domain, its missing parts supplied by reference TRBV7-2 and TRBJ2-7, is GAGVSQSPSNKVTEKGKDVELRCDPISGHTALYWYRQSLGQGLEFLIYFQGNSAPDKSGLPSDRFSAERTGGSVSTLTIQRTQQEDSAVYLCASSRGTEQYFGPGTRLTVT.

CDR3 sequence (DNA): TGTGCCAGCAGCCAAGTTAGCGGGAGAAGCGACAATGAGCAGTTCTTC. It is translated as CASSQVSGRSDNEQFF. The chain couples TRBV4-2 to TRBJ2-1; 9 nucleotides align to TRBD2. The J segment lost 5 bases and the V segment lost 1 base, leaving 6 bases of the junction unmatched. Per the germline V gene, CDR1 is LGHNA and CDR2 is YNFKEQ. The CDR3 consists of 16 residues.

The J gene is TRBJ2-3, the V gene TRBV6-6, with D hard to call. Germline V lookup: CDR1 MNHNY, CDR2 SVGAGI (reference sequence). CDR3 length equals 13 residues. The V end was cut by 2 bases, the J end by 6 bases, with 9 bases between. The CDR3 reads CASSYPVGDTQYF. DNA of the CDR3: TGTGCCAGCAGTTACCCAGTGGGGGATACGCAGTATTTT.

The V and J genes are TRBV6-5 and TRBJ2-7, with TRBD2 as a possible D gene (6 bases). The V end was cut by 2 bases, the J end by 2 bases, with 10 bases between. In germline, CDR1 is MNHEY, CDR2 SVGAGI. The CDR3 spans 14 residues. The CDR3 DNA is TGTGCCAGCAGTTACGGGCGGGGACCCTACGAGCAGTACTTC. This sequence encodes CASSYGRGPYEQYF.